The next 17 T cell receptor beta chains were all read from a single sample in a study of shared clonotypes between healthy human individuals. Assay used: immunoSEQ multiplex PCR; TCRdb lists only in-frame clones, some missing. The sample lists 400,000 to 500,000 clones, roughly four fifths occurring once. Sequenced: PBMCs. The receptor source for this set is a woman in her thirties or forties in good health. Some clones in this sample may be carry-over from other donors' samples.

The rearrangement links TRBV30 to TRBJ2-2; D is undetermined. This CDR3 comprises 15 residues. Trimming removed 1 base at V and 6 bases at J, with 15 bases between. The germline V gene has CDR1 GTSNPN and CDR2 SVGIG (reference sequence). The DNA for the CDR3 is TGTGCCTGGAGTGCCCCCCCCAGTGGGGCCGGGGAGCTGTTTTTT. Amino acid sequence: CAWSAPPSGAGELFF.

The V and J genes are TRBV5-6 and TRBJ2-1; TRBD2 matches at 12 bases. Germline CDR1 SGHDT, CDR2 YYEEEE. Germline trimming cut 7 bases from V and 7 bases from J; bases unmatched to any gene: 9. The CDR3 is 15 amino acids. In DNA form, the CDR3 reads TGTGCCAGCCGCCTTCTAGCGGGAGGGCCGAATGAGCAGTTCTTC. It encodes CASRLLAGGPNEQFF.

The CDR3 spells CASSSLRAPAGEQYF. CDR3 nucleotide sequence: TGTGCCAGCAGCTCTCTGCGGGCACCAGCTGGCGAGCAGTACTTC. The chain is built from TRBV11-2 and TRBJ2-7, with TRBD2 as a possible D gene (5 bases). The CDR3 runs 15 residues. Germline-derived CDR1 and CDR2 are SGHAT and FQNNGV. The germline V and J ends were trimmed by 4 bases and 6 bases, with 19 bases remaining between them.

This clone appeared a single time. J is TRBJ1-1 and V is TRBV19, with 9 bases fitting TRBD1. After removal of 4 bases from V and 6 bases from J, the junction contained 12 bases not matched to a gene. Per germline, CDR1 LNHDA and CDR2 SQIVND (reference sequence). The CDR3 length is 16 residues. The CDR3 loop is CASSNRPGTGIPEAFF. The CDR3 region has the DNA TGTGCCAGTAGTAACCGTCCCGGGACAGGGATACCTGAAGCTTTCTTT.

The chain joins TRBV30 to TRBJ1-5; 7 nucleotides align to TRBD1. This CDR3 has 13 residues. Germline-derived CDR1 and CDR2 are GTSNPN and SVGIG (reference sequence). V was clipped by 2 bases and J by 4 bases; unmatched bases: 2. CDR3 sequence reads: CAWSLRGNQPQHF. In DNA form, the CDR3 reads TGTGCCTGGAGTCTCAGGGGGAATCAGCCCCAGCATTTT.

A note on this clone: This sequence is one base from a far larger clone and is likely a read error. The rearrangement uses TRBV2 and TRBJ1-4; possible D gene TRBD1, 5 bases. The CDR3 extends over 13 amino acids. The V gene's germline CDR1 is SNHLY and CDR2 FYNNEI. DNA for the CDR3: TGTGCCAGCAGTGAAGGTGACAGTCAAAAACTGGTTTTT. Amino acids: CASSEGDSQKLVF.

This rearrangement joins TRBV4-1 to TRBJ2-7; no reliable D call. Germline CDR1 MGHRA, CDR2 YSYEKL. The V end was cut by 0 bases, the J end by 2 bases, with 11 bases between. CDR3 length: 15 residues. CDR3 sequence reads: CASSQDRGDAYEQYF. The CDR3 nucleotides are TGCGCCAGCAGCCAAGACAGAGGAGACGCCTACGAGCAGTACTTC.

This clone was observed a handful of times. A much bigger clone sits one base away, suggesting this may be a read error. Other nucleotide sequences from this sample produce the same CDR3. V gene TRBV11-2 combines with J gene TRBJ2-7; TRBD1 agrees at 8 bases. Germline CDR1 is SGHAT and CDR2 is FQNNGV. This CDR3 has 14 amino acids. Trimming took 3 bases from V and 5 from J; bases not matched to a gene: 6. CDR3 nucleotide sequence: TGTGCCAGCAGCTTTAGGACAGGGCAGGACGAGCAGTACTTC. It codes for CASSFRTGQDEQYF. Using reference TRBV11-2 and TRBJ2-7 for the parts outside the CDR3, the full variable domain is EAGVAQSPRYKIIEKRQSVAFWCNPISGHATLYWYQQILGQGPKLLIQFQNNGVVDDSQLPKDRFSAERLKGVDSTLKIQPAKLEDSAVYLCASSFRTGQDEQYFGPGTRLTVT.

This clone was seen repeatedly, ten times or more. V and J are TRBV6-5 and TRBJ1-3; D might be TRBD1 (5 bases). Trimming stripped 6 bases from V and 4 bases from J, with 10 bases between. Per germline, CDR1 MNHEY and CDR2 SVGAGI. The CDR3 covers 13 residues. CDR3 sequence: CASSRQQGNTIYF. DNA of the CDR3: TGTGCCAGCAGCCGACAGCAGGGAAACACCATATATTTT.

The CDR3 sequence is CASSPRGTGNYEQYF. DNA of the CDR3: TGTGCCAGCAGCCCACGCGGGACAGGGAACTACGAGCAGTACTTC. The rearrangement uses TRBV7-6 and TRBJ2-7; 9 bases are shared with TRBD1. V lost 5 bases and J lost 3; bases outside the gene matches: 8. The CDR3 has 15 residues. The germline CDR1 and CDR2 sequences are SGHVS and FNYEAQ.

This CDR3 reads CASSQDLGIGGPQETQYF. The CDR3 DNA follows: TGCGCCAGCAGCCAAGATCTTGGTATAGGGGGCCCCCAAGAGACCCAGTACTTC. The rearrangement links TRBV4-3 to TRBJ2-5, with 7 bases that match TRBD1. This CDR3 has 18 amino acids. The V and J ends lost 0 bases and 1 base, in that order; junction bases with no gene match: 11. Germline loops: CDR1 LGHNA, CDR2 YSLEER.

This clone was counted once. The V gene is TRBV27, the J gene TRBJ1-1; D may be TRBD1 (6 bases). V lost 4 bases to trimming and J lost 3 bases, with 9 bases between them. Germline V gene data show CDR1 as MNHEY and CDR2 as SMNVEV (reference sequence). The CDR3 consists of 13 residues. Written as DNA, the CDR3 is TGTGCCAGCAGTTACAGGGTTTACACTGAAGCTTTCTTT. It translates to CASSYRVYTEAFF.

This sequence joins TRBV30 and TRBJ2-1, with TRBD2 identical over 11 bases. This CDR3 has 13 amino acids. In germline, CDR1 is GTSNPN, CDR2 SVGIG (reference sequence). Trimming at V came to 0 bases and at J to 10 bases, leaving 2 bases not matched to a gene. CDR3: CAWSVLAGGEQFF. CDR3 DNA sequence: TGTGCCTGGAGTGTTCTAGCGGGAGGCGAGCAGTTCTTC.

The V gene is TRBV6-1, the J gene TRBJ2-1; 11 bases align to TRBD2. The trim removed 6 bases at V and 5 bases at J, leaving 6 bases unmatched. Per germline, CDR1 MNHNS and CDR2 SASEGT. The CDR3 totals 15 residues. CDR3 amino acids: CASRPQLAGDNEQFF. In nucleotides, the CDR3 is TGTGCCAGCAGGCCCCAACTAGCGGGGGACAATGAGCAGTTCTTC.

The chain joins TRBV19 to TRBJ2-7; D possibly corresponds to TRBD2 (5 bases). Germline-derived CDR1 and CDR2 are LNHDA and SQIVND (reference sequence). Trimming left V 3 bases short and J 0 bases short, with 9 bases between. The CDR3 is 14 residues long. CDR3 loop: CASSINRGSYEQYF. For the CDR3, the DNA is TGTGCCAGTAGTATTAACCGGGGCTCCTACGAGCAGTACTTC.

V is TRBV7-2 and J is TRBJ2-3; unclear D gene. V dropped 1 base and J dropped 5 bases, with 10 bases sitting between them. The CDR3 length is 14 residues. The germline V gene encodes CDR1 SGHTA and CDR2 FQGNSA. CDR3 sequence (DNA): TGTGCCAGCAGCTTAGGGGTCCCAGGAGATACGCAGTATTTT. Translating it yields CASSLGVPGDTQYF.

This clone was observed many times. The V and J genes are TRBV20-1 and TRBJ2-5; D gene ambiguous. The CDR3 extends over 11 amino acids. Germline CDR1 is DFQATT and CDR2 is SNEGSKA (reference sequence). The V gene lost 3 bases and the J gene lost 5 bases, with 7 bases spanning the gap. In DNA, the CDR3 is TGCAGTGCTAGCTTCCTCGAGACCCAGTACTTC. Its protein is CSASFLETQYF.